Reported below is one T cell receptor beta chain. Its antigen is unidentified. V was trimmed by 4 bases and J by 0 bases, leaving 15 bases between them. Germline-derived CDR1 and CDR2 are SQVTM and ANQGSEA. The CDR3 extends over 15 amino acids. The data originate from a study of blood T cells in healthy people across ages. Study-level points and caveats: Long-lived donors had more naive CD4+ cells and higher diversity than aged donors. Naive T cell percentage and TCR beta diversity correlated strongly.

A sample-barcoded 5' primer and a J-beta primer mix were used in a second PCR of about 7 to 11 cycles. TCRdb re-analysed the 5' RACE reads in MiXCR, keeping a single row per CDR3 protein. In the table there are 980,000 or so distinct CDR3 sequences, under 50% of which are singletons. It was around 9 milliliters of peripheral blood that were drawn from each donor. Per sample, a minimum of 6 million PBMCs were isolated. The sequenced sample consisted of blood. This TCR was sampled from a man aged 25-40 years in good health. This chain uses TRBV29-1 with TRBJ1-1; weak D call: TRBD1 (6 bases). CDR3 in DNA: TGCAGCGTTGGATCGGGGGGCGCAGTGAACACTGAAGCTTTCTTT. Protein sequence: CSVGSGGAVNTEAFF.